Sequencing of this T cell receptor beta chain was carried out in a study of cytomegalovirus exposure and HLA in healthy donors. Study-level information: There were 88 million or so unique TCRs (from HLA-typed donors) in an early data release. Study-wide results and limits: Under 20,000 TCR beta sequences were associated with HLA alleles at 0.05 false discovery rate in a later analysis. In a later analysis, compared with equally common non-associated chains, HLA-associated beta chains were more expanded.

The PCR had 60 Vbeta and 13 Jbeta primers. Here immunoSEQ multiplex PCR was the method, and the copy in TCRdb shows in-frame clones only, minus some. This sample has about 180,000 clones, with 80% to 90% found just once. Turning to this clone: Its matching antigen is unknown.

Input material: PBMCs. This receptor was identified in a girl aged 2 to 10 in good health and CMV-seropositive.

The CDR3 sequence is CASSQDEGTGLYNEQFF. The CDR3 DNA is TGTGCCAGCAGCCAAGATGAGGGAACAGGGTTATACAATGAGCAGTTCTTC. This chain links TRBV14 with TRBJ2-1, with a weak D call TRBD1 (6 bases). Deletions cut 0 bases from V and 4 bases from J, with 16 bases between. Germline V lookup: CDR1 SGHDN, CDR2 FVKESK. This CDR3 comprises 17 residues. Based on the CDR3 plus reference TRBV14 and TRBJ2-1, the full variable domain is EAGVTQFPSHSVIEKGQTVTLRCDPISGHDNLYWYRRVMGKEIKFLLHFVKESKQDESGMPNNRFLAERTGGTYSTLKVQPAELEDSGVYFCASSQDEGTGLYNEQFFGPGTRLTVL.